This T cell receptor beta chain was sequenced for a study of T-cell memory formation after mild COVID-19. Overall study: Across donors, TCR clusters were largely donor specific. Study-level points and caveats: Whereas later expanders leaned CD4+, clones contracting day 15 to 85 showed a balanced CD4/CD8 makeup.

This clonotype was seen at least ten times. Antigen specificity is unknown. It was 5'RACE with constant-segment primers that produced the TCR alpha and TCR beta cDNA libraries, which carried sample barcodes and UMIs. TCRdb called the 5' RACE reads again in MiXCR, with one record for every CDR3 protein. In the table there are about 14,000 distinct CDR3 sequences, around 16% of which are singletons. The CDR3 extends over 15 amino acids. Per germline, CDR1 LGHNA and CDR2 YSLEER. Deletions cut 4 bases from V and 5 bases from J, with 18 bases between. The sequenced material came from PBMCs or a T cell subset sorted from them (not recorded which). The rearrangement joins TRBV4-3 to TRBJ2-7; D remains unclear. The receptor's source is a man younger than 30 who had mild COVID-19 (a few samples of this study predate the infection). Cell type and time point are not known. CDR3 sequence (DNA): TGCGCCAGCAGCCCGAGATTCAATGGGCTACACGAGCAGTACTTC. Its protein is CASSPRFNGLHEQYF.